This T cell receptor (beta chain) emerged from a study of OX40 agonist ivuxolimab in advanced cancers. Produced via immunoSEQ multiplex PCR; TCRdb's table is partial and in-frame only. The sample contains 6,000 to 9,000 clones, around 80% of which appear only once. Blood samples were obtained at baseline, cycle 4 day 1, and cycle 7 day 1. Germline V gene lookup returns CDR1 PRHDT and CDR2 FYEKMQ (reference sequence). Trimming stripped 2 bases from V and 6 bases from J, with 20 bases between. This CDR3 region has 16 residues. The rearrangement joins TRBV13 to TRBJ2-7; D might be TRBD1 (5 bases). Sequenced here: CD4+ or CD8+ T cells sorted from blood, sampled in a trial of the OX40 agonist ivuxolimab. The sequence was obtained from an adult with an advanced solid tumor such as melanoma, head and neck, liver or kidney cancer. The CDR3 nucleotides read TGTGCCAGCAGCTTAACCTTTCGCCTCCAGGGCGGCGAGCAGTACTTC. This encodes CASSLTFRLQGGEQYF.